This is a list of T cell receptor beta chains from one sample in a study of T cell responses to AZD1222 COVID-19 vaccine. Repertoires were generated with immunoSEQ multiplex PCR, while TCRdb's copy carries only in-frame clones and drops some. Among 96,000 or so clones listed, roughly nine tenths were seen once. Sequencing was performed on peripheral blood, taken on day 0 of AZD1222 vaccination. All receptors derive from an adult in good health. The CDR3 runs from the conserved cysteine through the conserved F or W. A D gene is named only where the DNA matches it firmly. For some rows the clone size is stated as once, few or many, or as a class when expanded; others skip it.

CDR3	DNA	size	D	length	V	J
CASSAGQGISSYNEQFF	TGTGCCAGCAGTGCGGGACAGGGAATTAGCTCCTACAATGAGCAGTTCTTC	NA	TRBD1	17	TRBV5-5	TRBJ2-1
CASSFPTSGSYNEQFF	TGTGCCAGCAGTTTCCCGACTAGCGGGAGTTACAATGAGCAGTTCTTC	NA	TRBD2	16	TRBV28	TRBJ2-1
CASSEIRQGTGELFF	TGTGCCAGCAGTGAAATTCGGCAGGGCACCGGGGAGCTGTTTTTT	NA	NA	15	TRBV2	TRBJ2-2
CASSLPASGRGSYEQYF	TGTGCCAGCAGCCTCCCAGCTAGCGGGAGGGGGTCCTACGAGCAGTACTTC	NA	TRBD2	17	TRBV7-9	TRBJ2-7
CASSLSQSANTEAFF	TGTGCCAGCAGTTTAAGCCAGTCCGCGAACACTGAAGCTTTCTTT	NA	NA	15	TRBV28	TRBJ1-1
CASSSMWGGDAEKLFF	TGTGCCAGCAGCTCTATGTGGGGTGGGGACGCTGAAAAACTGTTTTTT	few	NA	16	TRBV7-9	TRBJ1-4
CASSAPQGSGNIQYF	TGTGCCAGCAGTGCCCCACAGGGATCGGGAAACATTCAGTACTTC	NA	NA	15	TRBV6-2/TRBV6-3	TRBJ2-4
CASSPPEYRGQETQYF	TGTGCCAGCTCACCACCAGAGTACAGGGGCCAAGAGACCCAGTACTTC	once	TRBD1	16	TRBV18	TRBJ2-5
CASSVDRNTEAFF	TGTGCCAGCAGCGTAGACAGGAACACTGAAGCTTTCTTT	NA	NA	13	TRBV9	TRBJ1-1
CASSTPPSDTQYF	TGTGCCAGTAGTACCCCGCCCTCAGATACGCAGTATTTT	NA	NA	13	TRBV19	TRBJ2-3
CASSLQGTGELFF	TGCGCCAGCAGCTTGCAAGGCACCGGGGAGCTGTTTTTT	NA	NA	13	TRBV5-1	TRBJ2-2
CASSPGTGDPSYEQYF	TGTGCCAGCAGCCCCGGGACAGGGGACCCCTCCTACGAGCAGTACTTC	NA	TRBD1	16	TRBV5-6	TRBJ2-7
CATSAQGTANYGYTF	TGTGCCACCAGTGCCCAGGGGACCGCTAACTATGGCTACACCTTC	NA	NA	15	TRBV24-1	TRBJ1-2
CSASTGPADTQYF	TGCAGTGCTAGTACAGGGCCGGCAGATACGCAGTATTTT	NA	NA	13	TRBV20-1	TRBJ2-3
CASSDRALNYGYTF	TGTGCCAGCAGCGACAGGGCGCTTAACTATGGCTACACCTTC	NA	TRBD1	14	TRBV5-6	TRBJ1-2
CASSQQGTAGELFF	TGCGCCAGCAGCCAACAAGGGACAGCCGGGGAGCTGTTTTTT	NA	TRBD1	14	TRBV4-1	TRBJ2-2
CAISDTNYEQYF	TGTGCCATCAGTGACACTAACTACGAGCAGTACTTC	NA	NA	12	TRBV10-3	TRBJ2-7
CSATPARKGEQYF	TGCAGCGCTACCCCCGCGCGCAAGGGAGAGCAGTACTTC	NA	NA	13	TRBV29-1	TRBJ2-7
CASSETTGASTDTQYF	TGTGCCAGCAGCGAAACGACAGGGGCGAGCACAGATACGCAGTATTTT	few	TRBD1	16	TRBV5-6	TRBJ2-3
CASSGTRNYGYTF	TGTGCCAGCAGCGGGACAAGAAACTATGGCTACACCTTC	few	NA	13	TRBV9	TRBJ1-2
CASSSGSYEQYF	TGTGCCAGTAGTAGCGGTTCCTACGAGCAGTACTTC	NA	NA	12	TRBV19	TRBJ2-7
CAWTLTGDGTQYF	TGTGCCTGGACCTTGACAGGGGACGGGACCCAGTACTTC	NA	TRBD1	13	TRBV30	TRBJ2-5
CASSLSGIQNTGELFF	TGTGCCAGCAGTTTATCCGGGATCCAGAACACCGGGGAGCTGTTTTTT	once	NA	16	TRBV28	TRBJ2-2
CASSESPSGRENEQFF	TGTGCCAGCAGTGAATCCCCTAGCGGGAGAGAAAATGAGCAGTTCTTC	NA	TRBD2	16	TRBV25-1	TRBJ2-1
CSASAPSGRALVEQYF	TGCAGTGCTAGTGCCCCAAGCGGGAGGGCCCTCGTCGAGCAGTACTTC	NA	TRBD2	16	TRBV20-1	TRBJ2-7
CASSDRRRERSYNEQFF	TGTGCCAGCAGTGATAGAAGGCGGGAGAGGTCCTACAATGAGCAGTTCTTC	NA	TRBD2	17	TRBV6-4	TRBJ2-1
CASSLPGLATTDTQYF	TGCGCCAGCAGCTTGCCTGGTCTAGCGACCACAGATACGCAGTATTTT	once	NA	16	TRBV5-1	TRBJ2-3
CSLLTDTQYF	TGCAGTCTCCTCACAGATACGCAGTATTTT	NA	NA	10	TRBV20-1	TRBJ2-3
CASSLTSGYTDTQYF	TGTGCCAGCAGTTTGACTAGCGGGTACACAGATACGCAGTATTTT	NA	TRBD2	15	TRBV6-2/TRBV6-3	TRBJ2-3
CSVATTQANGYTF	TGCAGCGTTGCGACAACACAGGCAAATGGCTACACCTTC	NA	NA	13	TRBV29-1	TRBJ1-2
CASSSLASRYF	TGTGCCAGCAGTTCCCTGGCTAGTAGGTACTTC	NA	NA	11	TRBV28	TRBJ2-7
CASSGYTRGRDSYEQYF	TGTGCCAGCAGTGGCTACACAAGGGGACGTGACTCCTACGAGCAGTACTTC	NA	NA	17	TRBV28	TRBJ2-7
CASSSSGSSYNEQFF	TGTGCCAGCTCATCCAGCGGGAGCTCCTACAATGAGCAGTTCTTC	NA	TRBD2	15	TRBV18	TRBJ2-1
CASSLEPGQGGLGAFF	TGTGCCAGCAGCTTAGAACCGGGACAGGGGGGTCTCGGCGCTTTCTTT	NA	TRBD1	16	TRBV7-8	TRBJ1-1
CASNKQGANYYNEQFF	TGTGCCAGCAACAAACAGGGGGCAAACTACTACAATGAGCAGTTCTTC	NA	TRBD1	16	TRBV27	TRBJ2-1
CASSQGTRAPNYGYTF	TGTGCCAGCAGCCAAGGCACCCGAGCCCCTAACTATGGCTACACCTTC	NA	NA	16	TRBV4-2	TRBJ1-2
CASTLGAGGPFSTDTQYF	TGTGCCAGTACCCTTGGGGCAGGCGGCCCCTTCAGCACAGATACGCAGTATTTT	NA	NA	18	TRBV27	TRBJ2-3
CASSLVEGDTEAFF	TGTGCCAGCAGTCTCGTGGAGGGCGACACTGAAGCTTTCTTT	NA	NA	14	TRBV6-6	TRBJ1-1
CASRQGQGTGELFF	TGTGCCAGCAGACAGGGACAGGGAACCGGGGAGCTGTTTTTT	NA	TRBD1	14	TRBV6-6	TRBJ2-2
CASRPRTGRTEAFF	TGTGCCAGCAGACCCCGGACAGGGAGGACTGAAGCTTTCTTT	NA	TRBD1	14	TRBV6-5	TRBJ1-1
CASSQRLAGVNEQYF	TGTGCCAGCAGCCAAAGACTAGCGGGAGTAAACGAGCAGTACTTC	NA	TRBD2	15	TRBV4-2	TRBJ2-7
CASSPTSGNEQFF	TGTGCCAGCTCACCAACTAGCGGTAATGAGCAGTTCTTC	NA	TRBD2	13	TRBV18	TRBJ2-1
CASSLPRTGRVTEAFF	TGTGCCAGCAGCCTCCCGAGGACAGGGCGGGTCACTGAAGCTTTCTTT	NA	TRBD1	16	TRBV4-2	TRBJ1-1
CASSIGQGGPGTEAFF	TGTGCCAGTAGTATCGGACAGGGCGGCCCTGGGACTGAAGCTTTCTTT	NA	TRBD1	16	TRBV19	TRBJ1-1
CASSPLTRGSSYNEQFF	TGTGCCAGCAGTCCTCTGACGCGAGGAAGCTCCTACAATGAGCAGTTCTTC	NA	NA	17	TRBV28	TRBJ2-1
CASEDLSGNTIYF	TGTGCAAGCGAGGATTTATCTGGAAACACCATATATTTT	NA	NA	13	TRBV11-3	TRBJ1-3
CASRNWGSSYEQYF	TGTGCCAGCAGGAATTGGGGGAGCTCCTACGAGCAGTACTTC	NA	NA	14	TRBV5-6	TRBJ2-7
CASSLSKGGGNQPQHF	TGTGCCAGCAGTTTATCTAAAGGGGGCGGCAATCAGCCCCAGCATTTT	NA	TRBD1	16	TRBV27	TRBJ1-5
CASSYPSSEQYF	TGTGCCAGCAGTTACCCTAGTTCCGAGCAGTACTTC	once	NA	12	TRBV6-2/TRBV6-3	TRBJ2-7
CASSFGHEGWNTEAFF	TGTGCCAGCAGCTTCGGACATGAGGGTTGGAACACTGAAGCTTTCTTT	NA	NA	16	TRBV7-9	TRBJ1-1
CASSFRQGSYNEQFF	TGTGCCAGCAGTTTTAGACAGGGCTCCTACAATGAGCAGTTCTTC	NA	TRBD1	15	TRBV27	TRBJ2-1
CASSLRGADRRTDTQYF	TGTGCCAGCAGCTTAAGAGGGGCGGACCGCCGCACAGATACGCAGTATTTT	NA	NA	17	TRBV7-3	TRBJ2-3